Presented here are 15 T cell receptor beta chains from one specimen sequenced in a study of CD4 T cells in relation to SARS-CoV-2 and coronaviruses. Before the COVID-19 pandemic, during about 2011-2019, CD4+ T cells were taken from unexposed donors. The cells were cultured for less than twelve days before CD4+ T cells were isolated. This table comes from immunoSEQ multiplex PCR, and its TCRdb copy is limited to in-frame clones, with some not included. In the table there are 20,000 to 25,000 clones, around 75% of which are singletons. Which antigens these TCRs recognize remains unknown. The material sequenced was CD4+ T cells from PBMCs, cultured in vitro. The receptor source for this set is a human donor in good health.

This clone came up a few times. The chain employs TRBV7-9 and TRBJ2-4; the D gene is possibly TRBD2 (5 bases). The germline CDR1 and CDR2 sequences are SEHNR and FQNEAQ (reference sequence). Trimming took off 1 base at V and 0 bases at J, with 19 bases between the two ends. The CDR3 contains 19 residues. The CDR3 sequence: CASSLGIGGLVLAKNIQYF. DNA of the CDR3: TGTGCCAGCAGCTTAGGGATCGGCGGGCTGGTTCTAGCCAAAAACATTCAGTACTTC.

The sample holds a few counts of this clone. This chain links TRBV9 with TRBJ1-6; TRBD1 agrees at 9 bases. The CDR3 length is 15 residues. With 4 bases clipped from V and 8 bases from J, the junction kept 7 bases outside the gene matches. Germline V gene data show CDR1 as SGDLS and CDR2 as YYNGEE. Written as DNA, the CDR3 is TGTGCCAGCAGCCTCACAGGGGGCAAAGATTCACCCCTCCACTTT. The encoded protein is CASSLTGGKDSPLHF. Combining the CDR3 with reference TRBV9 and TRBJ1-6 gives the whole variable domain DSGVTQTPKHLITATGQRVTLRCSPRSGDLSVYWYQQSLDQGLQFLIQYYNGEERAKGNILERFSAQQFPDLHSELNLSSLELGDSALYFCASSLTGGKDSPLHFGNGTRLTVT.

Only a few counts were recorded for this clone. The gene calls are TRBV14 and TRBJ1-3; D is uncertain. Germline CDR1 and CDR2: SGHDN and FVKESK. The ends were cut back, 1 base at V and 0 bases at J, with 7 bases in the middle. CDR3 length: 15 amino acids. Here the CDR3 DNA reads TGTGCCAGCAGCCAAGCCGCGAGCTCTGGAAACACCATATATTTT. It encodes CASSQAASSGNTIYF. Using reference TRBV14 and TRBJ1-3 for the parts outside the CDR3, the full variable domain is EAGVTQFPSHSVIEKGQTVTLRCDPISGHDNLYWYRRVMGKEIKFLLHFVKESKQDESGMPNNRFLAERTGGTYSTLKVQPAELEDSGVYFCASSQAASSGNTIYFGEGSWLTVV.

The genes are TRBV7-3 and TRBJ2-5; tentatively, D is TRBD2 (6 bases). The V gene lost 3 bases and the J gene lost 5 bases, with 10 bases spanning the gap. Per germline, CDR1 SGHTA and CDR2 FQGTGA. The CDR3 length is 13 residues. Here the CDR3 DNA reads TGTGCCAGCAGCTTTGCGGGAACGGAGACCCAGTACTTC. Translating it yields CASSFAGTETQYF.

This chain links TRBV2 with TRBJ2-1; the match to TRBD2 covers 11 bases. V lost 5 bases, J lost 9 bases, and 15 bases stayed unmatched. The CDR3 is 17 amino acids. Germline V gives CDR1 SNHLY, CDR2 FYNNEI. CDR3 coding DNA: TGTGCCAGCAGTCCAAATCGACTAGCGGGGAACGGAGGTGAGCAGTTCTTC. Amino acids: CASSPNRLAGNGGEQFF.

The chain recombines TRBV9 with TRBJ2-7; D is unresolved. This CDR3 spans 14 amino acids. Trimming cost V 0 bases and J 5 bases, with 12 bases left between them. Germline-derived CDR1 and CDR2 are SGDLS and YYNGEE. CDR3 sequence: CASSVGPSLNEQYF. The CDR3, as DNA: TGTGCCAGCAGCGTAGGGCCTTCTTTGAACGAGCAGTACTTC.

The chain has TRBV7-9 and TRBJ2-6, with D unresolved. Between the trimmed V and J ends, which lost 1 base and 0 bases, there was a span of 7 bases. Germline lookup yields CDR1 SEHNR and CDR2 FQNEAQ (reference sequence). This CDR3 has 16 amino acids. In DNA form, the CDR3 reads TGTGCCAGCAGCTTAGGATCTGTCTCTGGGGCCAACGTCCTGACTTTC. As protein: CASSLGSVSGANVLTF. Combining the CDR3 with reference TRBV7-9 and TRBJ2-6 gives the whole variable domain DTGVSQNPRHKITKRGQNVTFRCDPISEHNRLYWYRQTLGQGPEFLTYFQNEAQLEKSRLLSDRFSAERPKGSFSTLEIQRTEQGDSAMYLCASSLGSVSGANVLTFGAGSRLTVL.

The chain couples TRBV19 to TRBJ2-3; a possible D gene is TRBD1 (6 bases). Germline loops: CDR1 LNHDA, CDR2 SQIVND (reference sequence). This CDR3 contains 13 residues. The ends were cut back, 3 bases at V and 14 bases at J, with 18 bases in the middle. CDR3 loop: CASSIEARGKRYF. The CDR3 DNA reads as TGTGCCAGTAGTATTGAGGCCAGGGGAAAACGGTATTTT.

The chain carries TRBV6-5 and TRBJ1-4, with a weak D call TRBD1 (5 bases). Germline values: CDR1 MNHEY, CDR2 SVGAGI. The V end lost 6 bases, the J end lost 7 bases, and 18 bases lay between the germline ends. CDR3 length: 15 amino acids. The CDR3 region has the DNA TGTGCCAGCAGCCCCTCTGGGGGGGAGGGTGAAAAACTGTTTTTT. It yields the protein CASSPSGGEGEKLFF.

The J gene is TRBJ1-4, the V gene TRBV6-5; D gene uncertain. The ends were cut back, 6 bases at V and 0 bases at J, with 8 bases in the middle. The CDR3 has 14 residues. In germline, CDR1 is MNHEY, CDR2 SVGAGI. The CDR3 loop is CASSTTSTNEKLFF. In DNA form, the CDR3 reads TGTGCCAGCAGCACGACATCAACTAATGAAAAACTGTTTTTT.

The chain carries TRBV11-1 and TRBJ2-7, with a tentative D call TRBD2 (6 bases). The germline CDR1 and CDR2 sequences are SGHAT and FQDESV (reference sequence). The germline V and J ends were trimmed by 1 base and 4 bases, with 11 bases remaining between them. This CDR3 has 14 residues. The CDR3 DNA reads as TGTGCCAGCAGCTTAGGCGGAGGGCCGTACGAGCAGTACTTC. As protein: CASSLGGGPYEQYF.

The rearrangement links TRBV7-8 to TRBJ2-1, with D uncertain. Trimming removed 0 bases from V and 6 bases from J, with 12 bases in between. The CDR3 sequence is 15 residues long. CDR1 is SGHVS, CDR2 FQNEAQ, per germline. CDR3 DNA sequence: TGTGCCAGCAGCTTAGCGCAGGCTGGCCGCAATGAGCAGTTCTTC. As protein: CASSLAQAGRNEQFF.

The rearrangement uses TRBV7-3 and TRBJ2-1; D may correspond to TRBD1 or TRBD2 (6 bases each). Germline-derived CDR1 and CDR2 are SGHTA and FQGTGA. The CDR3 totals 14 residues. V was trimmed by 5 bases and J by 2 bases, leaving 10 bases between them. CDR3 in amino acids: CASSGGDTYNEQFF. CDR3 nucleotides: TGTGCCAGCAGCGGAGGGGACACCTACAATGAGCAGTTCTTC.

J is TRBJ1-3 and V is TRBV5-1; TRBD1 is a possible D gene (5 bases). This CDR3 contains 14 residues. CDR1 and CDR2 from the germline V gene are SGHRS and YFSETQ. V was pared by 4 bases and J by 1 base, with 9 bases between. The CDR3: CASSPGGSGNTIYF. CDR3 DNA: TGCGCCAGCAGCCCCGGGGGTTCTGGAAACACCATATATTTT.

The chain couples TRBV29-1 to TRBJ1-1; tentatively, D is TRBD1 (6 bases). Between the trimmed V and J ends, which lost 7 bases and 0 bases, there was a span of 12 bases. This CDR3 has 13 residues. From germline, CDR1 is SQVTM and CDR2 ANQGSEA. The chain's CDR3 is CSAPGHLNTEAFF. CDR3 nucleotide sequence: TGCAGCGCCCCGGGACACCTGAACACTGAAGCTTTCTTT.